This T cell receptor beta chain was obtained from a study of CXCR3-negative and CXCR3-positive naive CD8 T cells. Whole-study findings and limits: Cryopreserved cells partially lost CXCR3 expression, and fresh PBMCs were used in most assays. Relative to memory CD8+ cells, whose diversity was much lower, both naive subsets had comparably high diversity. Hydrophobicity was higher for TRB CDR3s found in CXCR3-positive naive cells than in CXCR3-negative naive cells.

A word on this clonotype: Its antigen remains unknown.

All TRB cDNA libraries came from 5' RACE performed with UMI labels. TCRdb reprocessed the 5' RACE reads and keeps a single row for each CDR3 protein, giving no DNA. The listing records tens of thousands of distinct CDR3 sequences. Germline-derived CDR1 and CDR2 are LNHNV and YYDKDF (reference sequence). This CDR3 spans 12 amino acids. Per CD8+ T cell subset, triplicate sorts of approximately 270,000 cells each were done. A CD45RO-CCR7+CD27+CD95- profile was what naive CD8+ T cells displayed. The chain has TRBV15 and TRBJ2-7; TCRdb names TRBD2, which stays unverified in the absence of DNA. The source of this sequence is a human donor in good health. Some clones in this sample may be carry-over from other donors' samples. The sequenced sample was naive CXCR3+ CD8+ T cells from blood. As to subset: CD45RO-CCR7+CD27+CD95- naive CD8+ T cells expressing CXCR3 (TNR3+). CDR3 residues: CATRVPGNEQYF. Full variable domain (remainder filled in from reference TRBV15 and TRBJ2-7): DAMVIQNPRYQVTQFGKPVTLSCSQTLNHNVMYWYQQKSSQAPKLLFHYYDKDFNNEADTPDNFQSRRPNTSFCFLDIRSPGLGDTAMYLCATRVPGNEQYFGPGTRLTVT.